This passage covers 15 T cell receptor beta chains from one sample sequenced in a study of blood T cell repertoires in COVID-19. Clones were sequenced by immunoSEQ multiplex PCR, and TCRdb holds only the in-frame ones, with some missing. The top ten clones hold 15% to 20% of a sample with over 95,000 clones, roughly 89% of them seen once. What was sequenced was peripheral blood. The source is a human donor with acute or convalescent COVID-19. The donor label of this sample is uncertain.

This chain joins TRBV6-2 or TRBV6-3 and TRBJ2-3; 7 bases fit TRBD2. Trimming cost V 6 bases and J 7 bases; bases outside gene matches: 13. Per the germline V gene, CDR1 is MNHEY and CDR2 is SVGEGT. The CDR3 extends over 15 amino acids. The CDR3 coding sequence is TGTGCCAGCAGCCGGAGCGGGGCGATCAGAAATACGCAGTATTTT. Amino acids: CASSRSGAIRNTQYF.

The chain employs TRBV28 and TRBJ1-2, with TRBD1 as a possible D gene (5 bases). The CDR3 loop spans 13 amino acids. V lost 5 bases to trimming and J lost 2 bases, with 9 bases between them. Germline V gene lookup returns CDR1 MDHEN and CDR2 SYDVKM. The CDR3 DNA follows: TGTGCCAGCAGTCCCTCAGGGAACTATGGCTACACCTTC. This encodes CASSPSGNYGYTF.

V gene TRBV11-3 combines with J gene TRBJ2-5, with TRBD1 as a possible D gene (5 bases). V was pared by 1 base and J by 5 bases, with 14 bases between. Germline V gives CDR1 SGHNT, CDR2 YENEEA. The CDR3 extends over 15 amino acids. The CDR3 nucleotides are TGTGCCAGCAGCTTAGGGGAAGGGGTCGGGGAGACCCAGTACTTC. Translated: CASSLGEGVGETQYF.

The rearrangement uses TRBV7-3 and TRBJ2-3; 8 bases fit TRBD2. Germline V gene lookup returns CDR1 SGHTA and CDR2 FQGTGA. The CDR3 loop spans 17 amino acids. The trim removed 0 bases at V and 3 bases at J, leaving 8 bases unmatched. CDR3 nucleotides: TGTGCCAGCAGCTTAACGGGCCTAGCGGGCCGTACAGATACGCAGTATTTT. Its translation is CASSLTGLAGRTDTQYF. The full variable domain, its missing parts supplied by reference TRBV7-3 and TRBJ2-3, is GAGVSQTPSNKVTEKGKYVELRCDPISGHTALYWYRQSLGQGPEFLIYFQGTGAADDSGLPNDRFFAVRPEGSVSTLKIQRTERGDSAVYLCASSLTGLAGRTDTQYFGPGTRLTVL.

The V gene is TRBV30, the J gene TRBJ2-5, with 7 bases fitting TRBD2. This CDR3 is 14 amino acids long. The V and J ends lost 5 bases and 1 base, in that order; junction bases with no gene match: 7. CDR1 is GTSNPN and CDR2 is SVGIG in the germline V gene (reference sequence). Written as DNA, the CDR3 is TGTGCCTGGTGGACTAGTGGGATCCAAGAGACCCAGTACTTC. Translated, it gives CAWWTSGIQETQYF.

The chain uses TRBV18 and TRBJ2-3; 7 bases agree with TRBD2. The CDR3 is 11 amino acids. The V gene end was trimmed by 2 bases and the J gene end by 10 bases; junction bases not matched to a gene: 0. Germline assignment: CDR1 KGHSH and CDR2 LQKENI. CDR3 DNA sequence: TGTGCCAGCTCACCAGGGGGGGCGCAGTATTTT. Residues: CASSPGGAQYF.

This clone came up once. The CDR3 DNA reads as TGTGCCAGCAGCTTAATGGCGGTGGTCTCTGGAAACACCATATATTTT. Its protein product is CASSLMAVVSGNTIYF. The V gene is TRBV11-2, the J gene TRBJ1-3; D call uncertain. The V end was cut by 2 bases, the J end by 0 bases, with 11 bases between. The CDR3 runs to 16 residues. The germline gives CDR1 SGHAT, CDR2 FQNNGV.

As DNA, the CDR3 is TGTGCCAGCAGCCCCGGGACAGGGGGCGACACCGGGGAGCTGTTTTTT. Its protein product is CASSPGTGGDTGELFF. The rearrangement links TRBV7-2 to TRBJ2-2, with TRBD1 identical over 12 bases. After removal of 5 bases from V and 3 bases from J, the junction contained 4 bases not matched to a gene. The CDR3 is 16 residues long. Germline assignment: CDR1 SGHTA and CDR2 FQGNSA.

The genes are TRBV2 and TRBJ2-1, with D unresolved. The CDR3 is made up of 13 amino acids. Trimming removed 8 bases at V and 4 bases at J, with 12 bases between. Per germline, CDR1 SNHLY and CDR2 FYNNEI. For the CDR3, the DNA is TGTGCCAGCCTCCTGACAACGTACAATGAGCAGTTCTTC. This encodes CASLLTTYNEQFF. The full variable domain, completed using reference TRBV2 and TRBJ2-1, is EPEVTQTPSHQVTQMGQEVILRCVPISNHLYFYWYRQILGQKVEFLVSFYNNEISEKSEIFDDQFSVERPDGSNFTLKIRSTKLEDSAMYFCASLLTTYNEQFFGPGTRLTVL.

The rearrangement links TRBV5-1 to TRBJ1-5; 8 bases are shared with TRBD1. Trimming cost V 4 bases and J 5 bases; bases outside gene matches: 11. CDR1 and CDR2 from the germline V gene are SGHRS and YFSETQ. The CDR3 runs to 16 residues. CDR3 sequence: CASSPRPSGGDQPQHF. The CDR3 DNA is TGCGCCAGCAGCCCTCGACCCTCAGGGGGCGATCAGCCCCAGCATTTT.

The V gene is TRBV7-9, the J gene TRBJ1-5; D may be TRBD1 (5 bases). CDR3 length: 16 amino acids. Germline V gene lookup returns CDR1 SEHNR and CDR2 FQNEAQ (reference sequence). The V end was cut by 1 base, the J end by 6 bases, with 16 bases between. CDR3 residues: CASSLDLGGFIQPQHF. The CDR3 DNA follows: TGTGCCAGCAGCTTAGATCTCGGGGGGTTCATTCAGCCCCAGCATTTT.

The chain uses TRBV3-1 (or the pseudogene TRBV3-2) and TRBJ2-1, with TRBD2 matching over 11 bases. V trimming: 4 bases; J trimming: 7 bases; junction bases outside the gene matches: 12. CDR1 is LGHDT and CDR2 is YNNKEL in the germline V gene (reference sequence). The CDR3 runs to 17 residues. The CDR3 DNA reads TGTGCCAGCAGCCCTTATCTTAGCGGGAGGGCCGAAAATGAGCAGTTCTTC. Its translation: CASSPYLSGRAENEQFF.

This chain joins TRBV27 and TRBJ1-4; D not resolved. Trimming removed 6 bases at V and 0 bases at J, with 8 bases between. CDR1 is MNHEY, CDR2 SMNVEV, per germline (reference sequence). This CDR3 comprises 14 residues. The CDR3 reads CASSGFSTNEKLFF. The CDR3 DNA reads as TGTGCCAGCAGCGGTTTTTCAACTAATGAAAAACTGTTTTTT.

J is TRBJ2-7 and V is TRBV5-4, with unresolved D. V was trimmed by 2 bases and J by 3 bases, leaving 9 bases between them. The CDR3 has 13 residues. The germline CDR1 and CDR2 sequences are SGHNT and YYREEE (reference sequence). The CDR3 DNA sequence: TGTGCCAGCAGCTTTTCTCAGGACTACGAGCAGTACTTC. It encodes CASSFSQDYEQYF.

This clone was counted once. This rearrangement joins TRBV14 to TRBJ1-4; the D gene is possibly TRBD1 (6 bases). Germline V gives CDR1 SGHDN, CDR2 FVKESK. Deletions cut 4 bases from V and 8 bases from J, with 17 bases between. CDR3 length: 15 residues. The CDR3 sequence: CASSPPGGGGEKLFF. The DNA for the CDR3 is TGTGCCAGCAGCCCCCCGGGGGGGGGCGGGGAAAAACTGTTTTTT.